This T cell receptor beta chain was obtained from a study of blood T cell repertoires in COVID-19 (dated by TCRdb to the early 2020s). For the study in its entirety: The collaborator samples originated in the United States, Italy and Spain and spanned the acute and convalescent phases of COVID-19. Samples were obtained from the ongoing ImmuneRACE study (first 160 participants) and from roughly 1,300 subjects provided by 6 global collaborators. The repertoires were released in a freely available public database intended as a resource for research on the immune response to SARS-CoV-2. The prospective study material was composed of cDNA or gDNA derived from T cells, B-cell-depleted T cells, or PBMCs. Where HLA class I and class II types were available, the types were taken from metadata supplied by the sample provider, not from assay-based typing. The dataset comprised deeply sampled blood TCRbeta repertoires from subjects exposed to, actively infected with, or recovered from COVID-19. A de-identified subject ID, COVID-19 status, age in years and sex were almost always included in the sample metadata.

Each collaborating institution followed its own protocols to collect whole blood in K2EDTA tubes. For TCRbeta analysis, collaborators shipped samples as frozen whole blood, isolated PBMCs, or DNA extracted from either of those sample types. At the junction V is shortened by 2 bases and J by 8 bases, with 21 bases in between. The germline V gene sets CDR1 to SGHVS and CDR2 to FQNEAQ. The CDR3 holds 17 amino acids from the cysteine to the phenylalanine. Only the CDR3 part of the read is kept: 51 bases, read in frame from the first base. As to this clone: The antigen this receptor binds is unknown. No much larger clone is present one base from it, and per-base qualities are unavailable.

What the research found in general, with its limitations: The amount of clinical and demographic metadata varied by source and participant and was provided uncurated.

The immunoSEQ Assay, a bias-controlled multiplex PCR, was used to amplify TCRbeta CDR3 regions from genomic DNA. As for the original processing: Nucleated cell counts per sample were estimated from amplification of reference gene primers within the assay. Sequence reads were collapsed and filtered to measure the absolute abundance of every unique TCRbeta CDR3 rearrangement. For each sample, productive Simpson clonality was calculated as the square root of Simpson's diversity index across productive rearrangements. TCRdb stores this immuneACCESS table with in-frame sequences only. Part of the clones is absent; in the studies checked, under half of the shortfall reflects unresolved V genes, and no reason is known for the rest. V, J and clone size are those of that table, while D and trimming were read from the DNA. This sample has roughly 200,000 clones in its table, and around 80% of those were observed once. 2.5% to 3.5% of the sample is held by the ten biggest clonotypes.

What was sequenced was peripheral blood. This sequence originates from a woman older than 75 with active or convalescent COVID-19. Recombination joined TRBV7-8 with TRBJ1-4; tentative D gene TRBD1, with 5 bases matching. The DNA reads TGTGCCAGCAGCTTAACCCTACACCGCAGGGTGGGGGAAAAACTGTTTTTT. Translated, it gives CASSLTLHRRVGEKLFF.